This TCR beta chain was captured by sequencing in a study of cytomegalovirus exposure and HLA in healthy donors. Study outcomes and limitations: Follow-up analysis found HLA locus-dependent TCR association rates, highest for DRB1 and lowest for HLA-C. In an earlier analysis, productive rearrangement rates for most beta V segments clustered near 87% or 30%. Follow-up analysis later connected one missense variant in DCLRE1C with trimming of TCR beta V- and J-genes.

About this clone: The antigen is not known.

The PCR contained 60 Vbeta and 13 Jbeta primers. Some clones are missing from TCRdb's copy, which holds only in-frame ones; the method was immunoSEQ multiplex PCR. The sample holds some 140,000 clones, more than 70% seen once. The V gene end was trimmed by 6 bases and the J gene end by 3 bases; junction bases not matched to a gene: 4. Per germline, CDR1 MNHEY and CDR2 SMNVEV (reference sequence). The CDR3 covers 14 residues. This receptor was obtained from a male donor in good health and CMV-seropositive. The chain employs TRBV27 and TRBJ1-5; 8 bases match TRBD1. Sequencing used PBMCs. In DNA, the CDR3 is TGTGCCAGCAGCAACAGGGGGGTCAATCAGCCCCAGCATTTT. Residues: CASSNRGVNQPQHF.